The present T cell receptor beta chain was sequenced within a study of shared clonotypes between healthy human individuals. Study-wide context: CD8 memory received one plate per donor, CD8 naive two, CD4 memory three and CD4 naive three.

Profiling relied on immunoSEQ multiplex PCR, and the TCRdb table lists in-frame clones only, not all of them. Of around 2,100,000 clones in the sample, about 95% were seen once. CD45RO negativity and positive selection for CCR7 defined naive CD8 cells, a population that excluded terminally differentiated effector memory CD45RA+ cells. Deletions cut 2 bases from V and 4 bases from J, with 9 bases between. Germline loops: CDR1 MNHNS, CDR2 SASEGT. The CDR3 extends over 13 amino acids. The chain is built from TRBV6-1 and TRBJ2-7; tentative D call: TRBD2 (5 bases). The sequenced sample consisted of naive CD8+ T cells sorted from blood. This clonotype was sampled from a man aged 18-30 years in good health. For the CDR3, the DNA is TGTGCCAGCAGTGAAAATGGAGGTTACGAGCAGTACTTC. Translation gives CASSENGGYEQYF.